This TCR beta chain was captured by sequencing in a study of blood T cell repertoires in COVID-19. Turning to the study itself: Acute and convalescent COVID-19 specimens originated in the United States, Italy and Spain. From T cells, B-cell-depleted T cells, or PBMCs came the material, which was cDNA or gDNA.

V gave up 6 bases and J gave up 5 bases, with 11 bases separating them. This CDR3 comprises 13 residues. The germline gives CDR1 SGDLS, CDR2 YYNGEE. In the authors' workflow: Amplification of reference gene primers was used by the study to estimate nucleated cell counts. The method was immunoSEQ multiplex PCR; TCRdb's version includes in-frame clones alone and lacks a portion of them. For V, J and clone size, that table is used; D and trimming come from the DNA. Among 150,000 to 200,000 clones listed, 80% were seen once. V and J are TRBV9 and TRBJ2-2; tentative D call: TRBD2 (7 bases). The sample comprised PBMCs or T cells enriched from blood (not recorded which). The receptor's source is a man in his forties who had recovered from COVID-19. CDR3 loop: CASKGGETGELFF. DNA of the CDR3: TGTGCCAGCAAAGGGGGGGAAACCGGGGAGCTGTTTTTT.